One sample yielded the 24 T cell receptor beta chains listed below, sequenced in a study of blood T cells in healthy people across ages. The second PCR ran roughly 7 to 11 cycles with a sample-barcoded 5' primer and J-beta primers. TCRdb reprocessed the 5' RACE reads via MiXCR and lists one record per CDR3 protein. The data show some 290,000 distinct CDR3 sequences, with roughly 27% seen just once and about 30% held by the top ten. Material for sequencing was blood. The source of these receptors is a woman in her 70s in good health.

The count of this clonotype is one. This chain links TRBV4-2 with TRBJ2-3; 8 bases line up with TRBD2. The CDR3 is 16 residues long. V shed 3 bases, J shed 1 base, and the junction held 6 bases outside the gene matches. CDR1 is LGHNA and CDR2 is YNFKEQ in the germline V gene. The CDR3 is CASSQSTAGGTDTQYF. CDR3 nucleotides: TGTGCCAGCAGCCAGTCTACAGCGGGAGGCACAGATACGCAGTATTTT.

The genes are TRBV5-1 and TRBJ2-2; D not certain. The CDR3 is 14 residues long. Trimming took 4 bases from V and 3 from J, leaving 10 bases between them. Germline V gene sequence: CDR1 SGHRS, CDR2 YFSETQ. The CDR3 nucleotides are TGCGCCAGCAGCCCGCCTAGAGACACCGGGGAGCTGTTTTTT. It is translated as CASSPPRDTGELFF.

The chain carries TRBV6-5 and TRBJ1-2; possibly TRBD1 for D (5 bases). There are 13 residues in the CDR3. Germline loops: CDR1 MNHEY, CDR2 SVGAGI. Trimming stripped 2 bases from V and 1 base from J, with 5 bases between. The DNA of the CDR3 is TGTGCCAGCAGTTACGACAGTAACTATGGCTACACCTTC. It encodes CASSYDSNYGYTF.

This clonotype was found many times. The chain combines TRBV27 with TRBJ2-7; D may be TRBD1 (5 bases). The CDR3 covers 14 residues. Germline CDR1 reads MNHEY; CDR2 reads SMNVEV (reference sequence). The ends were cut back, 5 bases at V and 1 base at J, with 12 bases in the middle. The CDR3 DNA reads TGTGCCAGCAGTCTGATCACAGGTTCCTACGAGCAGTACTTC. Encoded protein: CASSLITGSYEQYF.

The chain carries TRBV29-1 and TRBJ2-1, with 11 bases fitting TRBD1. With V trimmed by 7 bases and J by 9 bases, 11 bases remained unmatched. The germline V gene has CDR1 SQVTM and CDR2 ANQGSEA. The CDR3 extends over 14 amino acids. The CDR3 DNA is TGCAGCGCCCTCGAGGACAGGGGGCCCGGTGAGCAGTTCTTC. This gives the protein CSALEDRGPGEQFF.

The table lists this clonotype with many counts. The chain employs TRBV5-6 and TRBJ2-3, with 12 bases lining up with TRBD2. CDR1 SGHDT and CDR2 YYEEEE come from the germline V gene. The CDR3 extends over 16 amino acids. V gave up 3 bases and J gave up 5 bases; unmatched junction bases: 7. In DNA form, the CDR3 reads TGTGCCAGCAGCTCACGCTCGACTAGCGGGAGAGATACGCAGTATTTT. Its translation is CASSSRSTSGRDTQYF.

The chain recombines TRBV6-1 with TRBJ2-2, with 8 nucleotides matching TRBD2. The CDR3 contains 15 residues. Germline CDR1 reads MNHNS; CDR2 reads SASEGT. The junction had 5 bases not matched to a gene; V was cut back by 5 bases and J by 3 bases. The CDR3 DNA follows: TGTGCCAGCAGTCTTGGACTAGCTGACACCGGGGAGCTGTTTTTT. Protein product: CASSLGLADTGELFF.

This clonotype was recorded at least ten times. The rearrangement joins TRBV4-3 to TRBJ2-7; D might be TRBD1 (6 bases). Germline CDR1 and CDR2: LGHNA and YSLEER. V dropped 2 bases and J dropped 4 bases, with 15 bases sitting between them. The CDR3 runs 15 residues. CDR3 in amino acids: CASSQLVGARYEQYF. CDR3 nucleotide sequence: TGCGCCAGCAGCCAATTGGTGGGGGCCCGGTACGAGCAGTACTTC.

The genes are TRBV6-1 and TRBJ1-3; D uncertain. V gave up 6 bases and J gave up 0 bases, with 18 bases separating them. CDR3 length: 17 amino acids. Germline V gene lookup returns CDR1 MNHNS and CDR2 SASEGT. The CDR3 region is CASRRRAEPVSGNTIYF. The CDR3 region has the DNA TGTGCCAGCAGAAGAAGGGCAGAGCCAGTCTCTGGAAACACCATATATTTT.

This clonotype turned up a few times. DNA for the CDR3: TGCAGTACTGGGGACAGGGCGAGGAATCAGCCCCAGCATTTT. Protein: CSTGDRARNQPQHF. The chain combines TRBV20-1 with TRBJ1-5; TRBD1 aligns across 9 bases. J lost 4 bases, V lost 8 bases, and 9 bases had no gene match. CDR1 and CDR2 (germline): DFQATT, SNEGSKA (reference sequence). This CDR3 is built from 14 residues.

This clonotype occurred a few times. V is TRBV28 and J is TRBJ2-6; 7 bases fit TRBD1. The germline gives CDR1 MDHEN, CDR2 SYDVKM. This CDR3 is built from 17 residues. Losses at the gene ends were 3 bases for V and 0 bases for J; bases not matched to a gene: 5. The DNA for the CDR3 is TGTGCCAGCAGTTTTAAGGGGGCCTACTCTGGGGCCAACGTCCTGACTTTC. Its translation is CASSFKGAYSGANVLTF. Variable domain in full (rest from reference TRBV28 and TRBJ2-6): DVKVTQSSRYLVKRTGEKVFLECVQDMDHENMFWYRQDPGLGLRLIYFSYDVKMKEKGDIPEGYSVSREKKERFSLILESASTNQTSMYLCASSFKGAYSGANVLTFGAGSRLTVL.

This clonotype has only a few counts. The CDR3 here is CASIDTGAFHNEQFF. The CDR3 coding sequence is TGTGCCAGCATCGACACAGGGGCATTTCACAATGAGCAGTTCTTC. V and J are TRBV2 and TRBJ2-5; 7 bases align to TRBD1. The J call is doubtful: the DNA matches TRBJ2-1 better. Per the germline V gene, CDR1 is SNHLY and CDR2 is FYNNEI. This CDR3 region has 15 residues.

This clonotype was recorded many times. This chain uses TRBV20-1 with TRBJ2-5, with TRBD1 as a possible D gene (5 bases). This CDR3 comprises 12 residues. V dropped 3 bases and J dropped 5 bases, with 10 bases sitting between them. Germline loops: CDR1 DFQATT, CDR2 SNEGSKA (reference sequence). The CDR3 reads CSASWGAETQYF. In DNA form, the CDR3 reads TGCAGTGCTAGTTGGGGCGCGGAGACCCAGTACTTC.

This clonotype was picked up many times. This chain uses TRBV11-2 with TRBJ2-2, with D uncertain. The germline V gene encodes CDR1 SGHAT and CDR2 FQNNGV. The CDR3 runs to 16 residues. The V end lost 4 bases, the J end lost 1 base, and 13 bases lay between the germline ends. The CDR3 is CASSWPPDRNTGELFF. The CDR3 region has the DNA TGTGCCAGCAGCTGGCCCCCAGACCGGAACACCGGGGAGCTGTTTTTT.

This clonotype was seen a few times. V and J are TRBV6-5 and TRBJ1-2; D remains ambiguous. Germline assignment: CDR1 MNHEY and CDR2 SVGAGI. Trimming pared 2 bases from V and 5 bases from J, leaving 15 bases between. The CDR3 contains 15 residues. CDR3 DNA sequence: TGTGCCAGCAGTTACCCATCGGGCGGTGGTTATGGCTACACCTTC. Translated: CASSYPSGGGYGYTF.

This clonotype was counted a few times. The junction and the germline gene differ at one end; a read error may be behind it. The chain uses TRBV20-1 and TRBJ1-2; TRBD1 is a possible D gene (6 bases). This CDR3 is built from 14 residues. Germline CDR1 and CDR2: DFQATT and SNEGSKA (reference sequence). DNA of the CDR3: TGCAGTGCTCCACAGACAGGAGGGGTTTCCGGCTACGCCTTC. Translation: CSAPQTGGVSGYAF.

The CDR3: CSARDQNGLGEPLHF. The CDR3 DNA follows: TGCAGTGCTAGAGACCAGAATGGGTTGGGGGAGCCCCTCCACTTT. The chain employs TRBV20-1 and TRBJ1-6, with a possible D match to TRBD1 (5 bases). Trimming stripped 0 bases from V and 13 bases from J, with 19 bases between. This CDR3 region has 15 residues. Germline loops: CDR1 DFQATT, CDR2 SNEGSKA (reference sequence).

The sample holds a few counts of this clonotype. J is TRBJ2-2 and V is TRBV5-1; D unresolved. Germline CDR1 reads SGHRS; CDR2 reads YFSETQ. The CDR3 is 14 amino acids. Trimming removed 2 bases at V and 3 bases at J, with 8 bases between. The CDR3 nucleotides are TGCGCCAGCAGCTTACTCGCGGACACCGGGGAGCTGTTTTTT. Its translation: CASSLLADTGELFF.

There are a few counts of this clonotype. The J gene is TRBJ2-1, the V gene TRBV5-1; 8 bases fit TRBD2. Germline loops: CDR1 SGHRS, CDR2 YFSETQ. The CDR3 loop spans 14 amino acids. J lost 6 bases, V lost 7 bases, and 9 bases had no gene match. CDR3 loop: CASLAGGAANEQFF. The CDR3 DNA is TGCGCCAGCCTGGCGGGAGGAGCTGCCAATGAGCAGTTCTTC.

This clonotype appeared many times. The chain joins TRBV3-1 to TRBJ2-5; maybe TRBD1 (6 bases). Trimming cost V 0 bases and J 5 bases, with 16 bases left between them. Germline V CDR1 and CDR2: LGHDT, YNNKEL (reference sequence). The CDR3 runs to 16 residues. The CDR3 DNA sequence: TGTGCCAGCAGCCAAGATATATTGGGACATTCGGAGACCCAGTACTTC. Its translation: CASSQDILGHSETQYF.

This clonotype was detected ten times or more. The V call is TRBV2, the J call TRBJ1-5, with D possibly matching TRBD1 (5 bases). The germline V gene encodes CDR1 SNHLY and CDR2 FYNNEI. Trimming pared 5 bases from V and 7 bases from J, leaving 12 bases between. The CDR3 sequence is 13 residues long. The CDR3 sequence is CASSTGEGQPQHF. The DNA for the CDR3 is TGTGCCAGCAGTACGGGGGAGGGACAGCCCCAGCATTTT.

The V gene is TRBV9, the J gene TRBJ1-4; D is uncertain. This CDR3 comprises 15 residues. Between the trimmed V and J ends, which lost 0 bases and 4 bases, there was a span of 10 bases. Germline CDR1 and CDR2: SGDLS and YYNGEE. The CDR3 bases are TGTGCCAGCAGCGTAGAGGCAGGTTTTAATGAAAAACTGTTTTTT. This encodes CASSVEAGFNEKLFF.

The rearrangement uses TRBV18 and TRBJ1-4, with TRBD1 identical over 9 bases. Trimming at V came to 4 bases and at J to 6 bases, leaving 3 bases not matched to a gene. This CDR3 is built from 14 residues. Germline V gene lookup returns CDR1 KGHSH and CDR2 LQKENI. The CDR3 protein is CASSLDRGDEKLFF. The CDR3 nucleotides read TGTGCCAGCTCACTGGACAGGGGCGATGAAAAACTGTTTTTT.

There are many counts of this clonotype. The V call is TRBV12-3 or TRBV12-4, the J call TRBJ2-5; 9 bases match TRBD1. The CDR3 loop spans 15 amino acids. V lost 7 bases to trimming and J lost 5 bases; unmatched junction nucleotides: 11. The CDR3 DNA reads TGTGCCAGCACCAAACAGGGGGCGCTTGTTGAGACCCAGTACTTC. Residues: CASTKQGALVETQYF.